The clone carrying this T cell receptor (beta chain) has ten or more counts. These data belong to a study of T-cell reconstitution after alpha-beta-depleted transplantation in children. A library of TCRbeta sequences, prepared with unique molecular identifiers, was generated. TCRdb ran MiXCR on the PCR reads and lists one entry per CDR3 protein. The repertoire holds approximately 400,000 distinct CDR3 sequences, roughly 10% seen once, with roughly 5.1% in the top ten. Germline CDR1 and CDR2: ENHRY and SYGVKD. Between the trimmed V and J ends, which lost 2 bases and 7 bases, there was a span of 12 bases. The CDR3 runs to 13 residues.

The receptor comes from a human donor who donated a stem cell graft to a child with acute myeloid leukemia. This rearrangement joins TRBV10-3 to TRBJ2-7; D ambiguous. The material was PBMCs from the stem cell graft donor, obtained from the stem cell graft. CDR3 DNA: TGTGCCATCAGTGAGGGACCGCTGAGGGAGCAGTACGTC. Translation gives CAISEGPLREQYV.